Shown below are 11 T cell receptor beta chains from a single sample sequenced in a study of cytomegalovirus exposure and HLA in healthy donors. The primer mix had 60 Vbeta and 13 Jbeta primers. Repertoires were generated with immunoSEQ multiplex PCR, while TCRdb's copy carries only in-frame clones and drops some. The sample records 100,000 to 150,000 clones, about two thirds being singletons. The sample was PBMCs. These receptors were collected from a woman aged 55-69 years in good health and CMV-seropositive.

This clone was counted a few times. The rearrangement links TRBV6-5 to TRBJ1-1; no clear D gene. This CDR3 comprises 11 residues. Germline CDR1 reads MNHEY; CDR2 reads SVGAGI. V was pared by 5 bases and J by 8 bases, with 9 bases between. Written as DNA, the CDR3 is TGTGCCAGCAGTGAGCTGATAGAAGCTTTCTTT. It translates to CASSELIEAFF.

This clone was counted a single time. The chain employs TRBV9 and TRBJ2-5; 11 bases agree with TRBD2. The junction had 11 bases not matched to a gene; V was cut back by 3 bases and J by 1 base. The CDR3 spans 18 residues. Germline V gene lookup returns CDR1 SGDLS and CDR2 YYNGEE. The CDR3, as DNA: TGTGCCAGCAGCGCCACGGGACTAGCGGTCCCTCGCCAAGAGACCCAGTACTTC. This gives the protein CASSATGLAVPRQETQYF.

This chain uses TRBV19 with TRBJ1-4; TRBD1 might be the D (5 bases). Trimming took 6 bases from V and 5 from J, leaving 19 bases between them. CDR1 is LNHDA and CDR2 is SQIVND in the germline V gene (reference sequence). The CDR3 sequence is 16 residues long. The CDR3 region has the DNA TGTGCCAGTAGCCCCCTCGTCGGGGGGGGAAATGAAAAACTGTTTTTT. This sequence encodes CASSPLVGGGNEKLFF.

This chain links TRBV6-6 with TRBJ1-6, with D perhaps matching TRBD1 (5 bases). This CDR3 has 15 amino acids. The germline V and J ends were trimmed by 5 bases and 10 bases, with 18 bases remaining between them. Germline V gives CDR1 MNHNY, CDR2 SVGAGI (reference sequence). CDR3 bases: TGTGCCAGCAGTCGCGGAACAGGTTATGGATCACCCCTCCACTTT. Translating it yields CASSRGTGYGSPLHF.

This chain uses TRBV9 with TRBJ1-5; D may be TRBD1 (5 bases). The CDR3 has 14 amino acids. Germline assignment: CDR1 SGDLS and CDR2 YYNGEE. Trimming pared 3 bases from V and 6 bases from J, leaving 13 bases between. The CDR3 protein is CASSAGQIGQPQHF. Written as DNA, the CDR3 is TGTGCCAGCAGCGCAGGACAAATTGGTCAGCCCCAGCATTTT. The full variable domain, in which reference TRBV9 and TRBJ1-5 provide the parts outside the CDR3, is DSGVTQTPKHLITATGQRVTLRCSPRSGDLSVYWYQQSLDQGLQFLIQYYNGEERAKGNILERFSAQQFPDLHSELNLSSLELGDSALYFCASSAGQIGQPQHFGDGTRLSIL.

The genes are TRBV6-5 and TRBJ1-5, with a weak D call TRBD1 (6 bases). The CDR3 is 15 residues long. Germline-derived CDR1 and CDR2 are MNHEY and SVGAGI. V was pared by 6 bases and J by 5 bases, with 17 bases between. The CDR3 here is CASSPRTGNHQPQHF. CDR3 nucleotide sequence: TGTGCCAGCAGCCCCCGTACAGGGAATCATCAGCCCCAGCATTTT.

This clone was found a few times. This chain uses TRBV12-5 with TRBJ1-4, with 9 bases fitting TRBD1. Per the germline V gene, CDR1 is LGHNT and CDR2 is FRNRAP. The CDR3 contains 14 residues. J was trimmed by 9 bases and V by 2 bases; bases with no gene match: 4. The CDR3 spells CASGLTGQGKKLFF. The CDR3 region has the DNA TGTGCTAGTGGTTTGACGGGACAGGGAAAAAAACTGTTTTTT. The variable domain in full, completed from reference TRBV12-5 and TRBJ1-4, reads DARVTQTPRHKVTEMGQEVTMRCQPILGHNTVFWYRQTMMQGLELLAYFRNRAPLDDSGMPKDRFSAEMPDATLATLKIQPSEPRDSAVYFCASGLTGQGKKLFFGSGTQLSVL.

V usage is TRBV5-1 and J usage is TRBJ1-1; 8 nucleotides align to TRBD1. This CDR3 is built from 19 residues. CDR1 and CDR2 from the germline V gene are SGHRS and YFSETQ. Germline trimming cut 2 bases from V and 1 base from J; bases unmatched to any gene: 16. CDR3 in DNA: TGCGCCAGCAGCTTCGGCGTTTGGCAGGGGGCCAGGTCGAACACTGAAGCTTTCTTT. It yields the protein CASSFGVWQGARSNTEAFF.

This sequence joins TRBV5-1 and TRBJ2-6, with D uncertain. From germline, CDR1 is SGHRS and CDR2 YFSETQ. The CDR3 totals 15 residues. V shed 4 bases and J shed 1 base, with 9 bases lying between them. CDR3 region: CASSRTASGANVLTF. In nucleotides, the CDR3 is TGCGCCAGCAGCCGTACAGCTTCTGGGGCCAACGTCCTGACTTTC.

This chain links TRBV7-3 with TRBJ2-3, with a tentative D call TRBD1 (5 bases). Germline-derived CDR1 and CDR2 are SGHTA and FQGTGA. The length of the CDR3 is 17 residues. V lost 3 bases and J 5 bases, leaving 21 bases between the germline ends. The CDR3 DNA is TGTGCCAGCAGCTTTAACCCGTTGGGTAGGGGTGAAGATACGCAGTATTTT. Its protein product is CASSFNPLGRGEDTQYF.

This rearrangement joins TRBV27 to TRBJ1-1; D is undetermined. In germline, CDR1 is MNHEY, CDR2 SMNVEV (reference sequence). The CDR3 consists of 12 residues. The germline V and J ends were trimmed by 3 bases and 7 bases, with 9 bases remaining between them. CDR3 DNA: TGTGCCAGCAGTTTGGGAGGGAATGAAGCTTTCTTT. Its protein is CASSLGGNEAFF.